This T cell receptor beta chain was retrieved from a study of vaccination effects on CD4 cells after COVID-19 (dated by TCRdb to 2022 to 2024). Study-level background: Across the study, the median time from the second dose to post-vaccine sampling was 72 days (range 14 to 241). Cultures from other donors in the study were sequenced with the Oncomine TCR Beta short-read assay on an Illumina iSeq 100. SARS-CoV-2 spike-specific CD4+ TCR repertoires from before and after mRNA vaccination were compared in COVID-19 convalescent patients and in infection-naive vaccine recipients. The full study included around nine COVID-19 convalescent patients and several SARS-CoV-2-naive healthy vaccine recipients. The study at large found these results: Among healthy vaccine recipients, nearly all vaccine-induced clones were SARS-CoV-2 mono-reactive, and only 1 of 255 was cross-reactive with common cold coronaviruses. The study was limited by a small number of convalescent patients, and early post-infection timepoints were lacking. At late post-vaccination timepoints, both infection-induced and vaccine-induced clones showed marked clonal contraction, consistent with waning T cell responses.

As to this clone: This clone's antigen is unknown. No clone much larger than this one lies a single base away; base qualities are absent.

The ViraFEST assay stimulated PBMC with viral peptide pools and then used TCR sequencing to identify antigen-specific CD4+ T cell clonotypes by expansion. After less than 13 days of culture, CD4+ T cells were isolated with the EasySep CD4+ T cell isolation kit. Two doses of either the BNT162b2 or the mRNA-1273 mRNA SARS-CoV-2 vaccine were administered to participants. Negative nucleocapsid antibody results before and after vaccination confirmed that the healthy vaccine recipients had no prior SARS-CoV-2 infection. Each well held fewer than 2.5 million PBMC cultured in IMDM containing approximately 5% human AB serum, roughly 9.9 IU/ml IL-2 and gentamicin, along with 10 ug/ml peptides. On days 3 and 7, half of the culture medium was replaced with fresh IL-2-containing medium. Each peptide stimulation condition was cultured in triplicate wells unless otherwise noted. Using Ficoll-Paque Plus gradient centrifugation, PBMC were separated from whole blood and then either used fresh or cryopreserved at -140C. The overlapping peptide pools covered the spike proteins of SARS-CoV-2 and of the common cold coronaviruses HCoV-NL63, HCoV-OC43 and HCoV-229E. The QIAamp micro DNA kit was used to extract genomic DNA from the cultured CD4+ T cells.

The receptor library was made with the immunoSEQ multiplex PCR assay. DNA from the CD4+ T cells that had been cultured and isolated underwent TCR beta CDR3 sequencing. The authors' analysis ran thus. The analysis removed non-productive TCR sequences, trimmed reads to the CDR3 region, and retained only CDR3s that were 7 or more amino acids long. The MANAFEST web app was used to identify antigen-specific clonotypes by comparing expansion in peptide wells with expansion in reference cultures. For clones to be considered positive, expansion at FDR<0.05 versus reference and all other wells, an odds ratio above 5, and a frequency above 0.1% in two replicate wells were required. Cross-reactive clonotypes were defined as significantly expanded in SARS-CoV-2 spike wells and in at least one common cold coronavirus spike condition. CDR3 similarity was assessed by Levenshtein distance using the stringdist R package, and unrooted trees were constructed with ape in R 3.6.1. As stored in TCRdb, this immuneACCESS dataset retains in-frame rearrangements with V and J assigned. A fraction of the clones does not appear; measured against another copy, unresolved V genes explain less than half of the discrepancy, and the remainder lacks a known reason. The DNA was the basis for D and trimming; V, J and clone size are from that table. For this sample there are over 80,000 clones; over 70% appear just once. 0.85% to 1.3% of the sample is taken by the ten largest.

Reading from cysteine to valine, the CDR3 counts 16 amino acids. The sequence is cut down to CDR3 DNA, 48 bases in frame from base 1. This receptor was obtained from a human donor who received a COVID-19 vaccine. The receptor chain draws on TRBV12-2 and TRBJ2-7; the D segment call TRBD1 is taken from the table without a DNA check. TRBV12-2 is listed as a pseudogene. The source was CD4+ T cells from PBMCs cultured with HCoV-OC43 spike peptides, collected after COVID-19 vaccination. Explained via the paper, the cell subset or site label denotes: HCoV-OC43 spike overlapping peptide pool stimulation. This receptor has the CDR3 CASRLAYRDRVHEQYV. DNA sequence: TGTGCAAGTCGCTTAGCGTACCGGGACAGGGTCCACGAGCAGTACGTC.